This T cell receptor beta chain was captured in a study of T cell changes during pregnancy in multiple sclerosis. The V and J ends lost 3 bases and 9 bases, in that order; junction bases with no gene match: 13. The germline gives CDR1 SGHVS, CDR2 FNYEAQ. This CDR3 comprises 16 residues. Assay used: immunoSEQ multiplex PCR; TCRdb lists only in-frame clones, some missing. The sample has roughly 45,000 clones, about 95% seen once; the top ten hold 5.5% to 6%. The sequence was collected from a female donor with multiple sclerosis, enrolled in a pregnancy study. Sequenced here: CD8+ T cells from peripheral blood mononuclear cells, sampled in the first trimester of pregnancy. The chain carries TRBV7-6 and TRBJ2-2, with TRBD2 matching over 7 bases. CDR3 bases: TGTGCCAGCAGCTTTGGTAGCGGGTTGGGTCGCCGGGAGCTGTTTTTT. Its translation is CASSFGSGLGRRELFF. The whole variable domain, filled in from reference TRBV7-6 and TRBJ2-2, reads GAGVSQSPRYKVTKRGQDVALRCDPISGHVSLYWYRQALGQGPEFLTYFNYEAQQDKSGLPNDRFSAERPEGSISTLTIQRTEQRDSAMYRCASSFGSGLGRRELFFGEGSRLTVL.